These 20 T cell receptor beta chains were sequenced from one sample in a study of cytomegalovirus exposure and HLA in healthy donors. The PCR contained 60 Vbeta and 13 Jbeta primers. TCRdb keeps only in-frame clones here, not all; method: immunoSEQ multiplex PCR. The sample records under 130,000 clones, 60% to 85% being singletons. The sequenced sample consisted of PBMCs. The receptor set was obtained from a man aged 50 or older in good health and CMV-seropositive.

Comment on this clone: Other nucleotide sequences from this sample produce the same CDR3. The gene calls are TRBV28 and TRBJ1-4; D ambiguous. The V end lost 8 bases, the J end lost 8 bases, and 18 bases lay between the germline ends. This CDR3 has 14 amino acids. CDR1 and CDR2 from the germline V gene are MDHEN and SYDVKM. This CDR3 reads CASHTVWGGEKLFF. In DNA, the CDR3 is TGTGCCAGCCACACCGTCTGGGGAGGCGAAAAACTGTTTTTT.

The chain employs TRBV19 and TRBJ2-3; 10 nucleotides align to TRBD2. Trimming removed 4 bases from V and 3 bases from J; junction bases left unmatched: 10. The germline V gene encodes CDR1 LNHDA and CDR2 SQIVND (reference sequence). There are 17 residues in the CDR3. The CDR3 nucleotides are TGTGCCAGTAGTACTCTAGCGGGAGTTGGAGGAACAGATACGCAGTATTTT. It codes for CASSTLAGVGGTDTQYF.

V gene TRBV2 combines with J gene TRBJ2-7; 8 positions agree with TRBD1. CDR1 and CDR2 (germline): SNHLY, FYNNEI. J gave up 5 bases and V 5 bases, and 5 bases lay outside the gene matches. This CDR3 has 13 amino acids. CDR3 amino acids: CASSKQGQDEQYF. The CDR3 DNA reads TGTGCCAGCAGTAAACAGGGACAGGACGAGCAGTACTTC.

This chain's CDR3 is CSVEARSSYEQYF. In DNA form, the CDR3 reads TGCAGCGTTGAGGCCCGGAGCTCCTACGAGCAGTACTTC. This chain connects TRBV29-1 to TRBJ2-7, with D uncertain. This CDR3 contains 13 residues. V shed 3 bases and J shed 0 bases, with 9 bases lying between them. Germline V CDR1 and CDR2: SQVTM, ANQGSEA.

This chain uses TRBV6-5 with TRBJ2-7; 7 nucleotides align to TRBD1. Trimming at V came to 6 bases and at J to 3 bases, leaving 8 bases not matched to a gene. This CDR3 has 14 residues. Germline CDR1 and CDR2: MNHEY and SVGAGI. For the CDR3, the DNA is TGTGCCAGCAGCCCTGCCAGACAGGGCTACGAGCAGTACTTC. Translating it yields CASSPARQGYEQYF.

This clone was found once. The V gene is TRBV6-1, the J gene TRBJ2-3; 12 bases are a match to TRBD2. The CDR3 consists of 15 residues. With 4 bases clipped from V and 4 bases from J, the junction kept 3 bases outside the gene matches. Looked up from germline, CDR1 is MNHNS and CDR2 is SASEGT. The CDR3 is CASSALAGGADTQYF. CDR3 bases: TGTGCCAGCAGTGCACTAGCGGGAGGTGCAGATACGCAGTATTTT.

The chain couples TRBV4-1 to TRBJ2-7; TRBD2 matches 10 bases. The V segment lost 3 bases and the J segment 2 bases; nucleotides outside the gene matches: 10. This CDR3 is built from 17 residues. Per the germline V gene, CDR1 is MGHRA and CDR2 is YSYEKL. CDR3 in DNA: TGCGCCAGCAGCCAGCCGTCCGGGACTAGCGAGCCCTACGAGCAGTACTTC. As protein: CASSQPSGTSEPYEQYF.

The J gene is TRBJ2-3, the V gene TRBV4-3; D is unresolved. Germline V gene sequence: CDR1 LGHNA, CDR2 YSLEER. Trimming took off 2 bases at V and 0 bases at J, with 9 bases between the two ends. This CDR3 is 15 amino acids long. The CDR3 reads CASSQSLSSTDTQYF. The CDR3, as DNA: TGCGCCAGCAGCCAAAGCTTAAGTAGCACAGATACGCAGTATTTT.

This chain links TRBV4-2 with TRBJ1-4, with 7 bases identical to TRBD1. The germline V gene encodes CDR1 LGHNA and CDR2 YNFKEQ. CDR3 length equals 16 residues. The V gene end was trimmed by 5 bases and the J gene end by 4 bases; junction bases not matched to a gene: 10. This CDR3 is CASSSPGQDNNEKLFF. The DNA for the CDR3 is TGTGCCAGCAGCTCACCTGGACAGGATAATAATGAAAAACTGTTTTTT.

The chain combines TRBV7-2 with TRBJ2-7; 8 bases fit TRBD1. The CDR3 has 13 residues. Germline lookup yields CDR1 SGHTA and CDR2 FQGNSA. With 10 bases clipped from V and 2 bases from J, the junction kept 7 bases outside the gene matches. The CDR3 is CATRTGTTYEQYF. The CDR3 DNA reads as TGTGCCACCCGGACAGGGACCACCTACGAGCAGTACTTC.

CDR3 region: CASSIQGQEYNEQFF. CDR3 nucleotides: TGTGCCAGTAGTATTCAGGGACAGGAGTACAATGAGCAGTTCTTC. This chain joins TRBV19 and TRBJ2-1; TRBD1 matches at 8 bases. The ends lost 3 bases at V and 4 bases at J; junction bases unmatched: 5. CDR3 length: 15 residues. CDR1 LNHDA and CDR2 SQIVND come from the germline V gene (reference sequence).

The chain joins TRBV27 to TRBJ1-1, with D hard to call. Germline CDR1 reads MNHEY; CDR2 reads SMNVEV (reference sequence). Between the trimmed V and J ends, which lost 5 bases and 1 base, there was a span of 8 bases. The CDR3 loop spans 13 amino acids. The CDR3 DNA is TGTGCCAGCAGTGGACTGAGGAACACTGAAGCTTTCTTT. It specifies CASSGLRNTEAFF.

V gene TRBV9 combines with J gene TRBJ2-5; TRBD1 is a possible D gene (6 bases). V was trimmed by 4 bases and J by 7 bases, leaving 14 bases between them. CDR3 length equals 13 residues. Germline assignment: CDR1 SGDLS and CDR2 YYNGEE. The CDR3 sequence is CASSPEGERTQYF. The CDR3 DNA sequence: TGTGCCAGCAGCCCCGAGGGGGAACGGACCCAGTACTTC.

This clone was recorded a few times. The chain has TRBV6-1 and TRBJ2-7; 11 bases are shared with TRBD2. Germline loops: CDR1 MNHNS, CDR2 SASEGT. The CDR3 runs to 14 residues. J gave up 2 bases and V 6 bases, and 3 bases lay outside the gene matches. CDR3: CASSIAGGPYEQYF. The CDR3 bases are TGTGCCAGCAGCATAGCGGGAGGGCCCTACGAGCAGTACTTC.

There are a few counts of this clone. The chain combines TRBV5-4 with TRBJ1-1; no firm D call. V shed 2 bases and J shed 3 bases, with 8 bases lying between them. The CDR3 is 13 residues long. Germline V gene sequence: CDR1 SGHNT, CDR2 YYREEE (reference sequence). The CDR3 here is CASSLPRDTEAFF. For the CDR3, the DNA is TGTGCCAGCAGCTTACCTCGGGACACTGAAGCTTTCTTT. Supplemented by reference TRBV5-4 and TRBJ1-1, the full variable domain reads ETGVTQSPTHLIKTRGQQVTLRCSSQSGHNTVSWYQQALGQGPQFIFQYYREEENGRGNFPPRFSGLQFPNYSSELNVNALELDDSALYLCASSLPRDTEAFFGQGTRLTVV.

This clone turned up a few times. The chain couples TRBV14 to TRBJ2-7; 7 nucleotides line up with TRBD2. CDR1 and CDR2 (germline): SGHDN, FVKESK. The CDR3 runs to 14 residues. Trimming removed 1 base from V and 6 bases from J; junction bases left unmatched: 6. The CDR3 nucleotides are TGTGCCAGCAGCCAAGTTGCGGGAGTTTCCGAGCAGTACTTC. Translating it yields CASSQVAGVSEQYF.

This rearrangement joins TRBV9 to TRBJ2-2; D not resolved. The CDR3 is 13 amino acids. Deletions cut 1 base from V and 5 bases from J, with 6 bases between. Germline-derived CDR1 and CDR2 are SGDLS and YYNGEE. The chain's CDR3 is CASSVSSTGELFF. In nucleotides, the CDR3 is TGTGCCAGCAGCGTATCTTCGACCGGGGAGCTGTTTTTT.

CDR3: CASSFDRATEAFF. CDR3 in DNA: TGTGCCAGCAGCTTCGACAGGGCCACTGAAGCTTTCTTT. This sequence joins TRBV28 and TRBJ1-1; 7 nucleotides match TRBD1. V was pared by 6 bases and J by 4 bases, with 5 bases of the junction left unmatched. The CDR3 has 13 amino acids. Looked up from germline, CDR1 is MDHEN and CDR2 is SYDVKM.

This chain uses TRBV11-2 with TRBJ2-1; unclear D gene. Germline V gene lookup returns CDR1 SGHAT and CDR2 FQNNGV. Trimming took 2 bases from V and 6 from J, leaving 17 bases between them. The CDR3 spans 16 residues. CDR3 DNA sequence: TGTGCCAGCAGCTTATCCCCCCCCGGCGGTACCAATGAGCAGTTCTTC. Its protein product is CASSLSPPGGTNEQFF.

The V and J genes are TRBV9 and TRBJ2-3; a weak D match, TRBD1 (5 bases). The CDR3 totals 13 residues. The germline V gene encodes CDR1 SGDLS and CDR2 YYNGEE. V was shortened by 1 base and J by 6 bases, with 9 bases between the two germline ends. DNA of the CDR3: TGTGCCAGCAGCGTACTTGGGGCGGATACGCAGTATTTT. Its translation is CASSVLGADTQYF. The variable domain in full, with the rest retrieved from reference TRBV9 and TRBJ2-3, is DSGVTQTPKHLITATGQRVTLRCSPRSGDLSVYWYQQSLDQGLQFLIQYYNGEERAKGNILERFSAQQFPDLHSELNLSSLELGDSALYFCASSVLGADTQYFGPGTRLTVL.